A single sample is the source of the 15 T cell receptor beta chains below, sequenced in a study of graft-versus-host responses after intestinal transplantation. The protocol was immunoSEQ multiplex PCR, while the TCRdb copy is restricted to in-frame clones and leaves out a portion. Here the sample spans 100,000 or so clones, approximately 94% being singletons. Their antigens are not known. This sample comprised unstimulated CD8+ T cells sorted from spleen or lymph node cells, obtained before intestinal transplant. These receptors were obtained from a human donor who received an intestinal transplant.

The CDR3: CASRSLNTEAFF. In DNA form, the CDR3 reads TGTGCCAGCAGGTCATTGAACACTGAAGCTTTCTTT. V gene TRBV7-9 combines with J gene TRBJ1-1; D uncertain. The V gene lost 6 bases and the J gene lost 0 bases, with 5 bases spanning the gap. Germline assignment: CDR1 SEHNR and CDR2 FQNEAQ (reference sequence). The CDR3 is 12 residues long.

The chain is built from TRBV6-1 and TRBJ1-2; TRBD1 aligns across 9 bases. The CDR3 contains 13 residues. The V gene's germline CDR1 is MNHNS and CDR2 SASEGT. Trimming removed 7 bases from V and 6 bases from J; junction bases left unmatched: 6. CDR3 amino acids: CASTRDREHGYTF. The CDR3 DNA reads TGTGCCAGCACCAGGGACAGGGAGCATGGCTACACCTTC.

The J gene is TRBJ1-1, the V gene TRBV4-1, with a possible D match to TRBD1 (5 bases). Deletions cut 0 bases from V and 2 bases from J, with 10 bases between. The CDR3 extends over 15 amino acids. Germline V gene data show CDR1 as MGHRA and CDR2 as YSYEKL. CDR3 sequence: CASSQEGGDNTEAFF. The CDR3 bases are TGCGCCAGCAGCCAAGAGGGAGGGGATAACACTGAAGCTTTCTTT.

V is TRBV18 and J is TRBJ2-5, with a weak D call TRBD2 (5 bases). Trimming stripped 2 bases from V and 2 bases from J, with 15 bases between. There are 16 residues in the CDR3. Germline V lookup: CDR1 KGHSH, CDR2 LQKENI. The CDR3 region is CASSPEGWQEQETQYF. The DNA of the CDR3 is TGTGCCAGCTCACCAGAGGGCTGGCAGGAACAAGAGACCCAGTACTTC.

This clone was observed once. This rearrangement joins TRBV30 to TRBJ1-3, with D perhaps matching TRBD1 (6 bases). The CDR3 spans 13 residues. The germline gives CDR1 GTSNPN, CDR2 SVGIG (reference sequence). V was trimmed by 5 bases and J by 0 bases, leaving 8 bases between them. CDR3 DNA: TGTGCCTGGGGACAGTACTCTGGAAACACCATATATTTT. This translates into CAWGQYSGNTIYF.

This chain connects TRBV9 to TRBJ2-1; TRBD2 matches at 11 bases. The CDR3 runs 18 residues. The germline V gene has CDR1 SGDLS and CDR2 YYNGEE. The V gene end was trimmed by 4 bases and the J gene end by 4 bases; junction bases not matched to a gene: 13. The chain's CDR3 is CASSLRVISGGGYNEQFF. DNA for the CDR3: TGTGCCAGCAGCCTACGGGTGATTAGCGGGGGGGGGTACAATGAGCAGTTCTTC.

V usage is TRBV2 and J usage is TRBJ2-1, with D possibly matching TRBD2 (5 bases). CDR3 length: 16 amino acids. The ends were cut back, 4 bases at V and 6 bases at J, with 19 bases in the middle. Germline CDR1 is SNHLY and CDR2 is FYNNEI. CDR3 coding DNA: TGTGCCAGCAGTGGTTTGGTCCTAGCTAGCTCCAATGAGCAGTTCTTC. Protein: CASSGLVLASSNEQFF.

The sample holds one count of this clone. In DNA, the CDR3 is TGCGCCAGCAGCGAGGACAGGGGGCGCGAGCAGTACTTC. This sequence encodes CASSEDRGREQYF. The chain joins TRBV4-1 to TRBJ2-7; 11 bases match TRBD1. Trimming at V came to 5 bases and at J to 6 bases, leaving 3 bases not matched to a gene. Germline V lookup: CDR1 MGHRA, CDR2 YSYEKL. The CDR3 spans 13 residues.

J is TRBJ2-2 and V is TRBV9, with 7 nucleotides matching TRBD2. Trimming took 5 bases from V and 0 from J; bases not matched to a gene: 4. Germline V gene data show CDR1 as SGDLS and CDR2 as YYNGEE. The CDR3 has 15 residues. This CDR3 is CASRPSGANTGELFF. The CDR3 DNA reads as TGTGCCAGCAGGCCTAGCGGAGCGAACACCGGGGAGCTGTTTTTT.

This clone has more than one count but fewer than ten. The gene calls are TRBV30 and TRBJ2-6, with TRBD2 matching over 9 bases. The V gene end was trimmed by 3 bases and the J gene end by 0 bases; junction bases not matched to a gene: 3. The germline CDR1 and CDR2 sequences are GTSNPN and SVGIG (reference sequence). The CDR3 has 16 amino acids. Here the CDR3 DNA reads TGTGCCTGGAGGCTAGCGGGAAACTCTGGGGCCAACGTCCTGACTTTC. Encoded protein: CAWRLAGNSGANVLTF.

The chain joins TRBV7-6 to TRBJ2-1; TRBD1 aligns across 9 bases. Germline CDR1 and CDR2: SGHVS and FNYEAQ. Germline trimming cut 3 bases from V and 9 bases from J; bases unmatched to any gene: 15. The CDR3 extends over 17 amino acids. CDR3 nucleotide sequence: TGTGCCAGCAGCTTTGGGACAGGGACATCATTTGGCAGTGAGCAGTTCTTC. Its protein is CASSFGTGTSFGSEQFF. Looking up the rest from reference TRBV7-6 and TRBJ2-1 gives the full variable domain: GAGVSQSPRYKVTKRGQDVALRCDPISGHVSLYWYRQALGQGPEFLTYFNYEAQQDKSGLPNDRFSAERPEGSISTLTIQRTEQRDSAMYRCASSFGTGTSFGSEQFFGPGTRLTVL.

The chain joins TRBV5-6 to TRBJ1-1, with TRBD1 matching 7 bases. This CDR3 has 14 residues. Germline CDR1 and CDR2: SGHDT and YYEEEE. J lost 0 bases, V lost 4 bases, and 3 bases had no gene match. The chain's CDR3 is CASSPGTVNTEAFF. For the CDR3, the DNA is TGTGCCAGCAGCCCCGGGACAGTGAACACTGAAGCTTTCTTT.

This rearrangement joins TRBV15 to TRBJ2-5; TRBD2 agrees at 7 bases. Per the germline V gene, CDR1 is LNHNV and CDR2 is YYDKDF (reference sequence). CDR3 length equals 19 residues. After removal of 5 bases from V and 2 bases from J, the junction contained 20 bases not matched to a gene. The CDR3 here is CATSGPLTTTGEGQETQYF. CDR3 nucleotides: TGTGCCACCAGCGGGCCACTCACCACTACGGGGGAGGGACAAGAGACCCAGTACTTC.

The chain carries TRBV27 and TRBJ2-1; 9 bases match TRBD2. The CDR3 covers 17 residues. Trimming at V came to 5 bases and at J to 0 bases, leaving 8 bases not matched to a gene. The germline CDR1 and CDR2 sequences are MNHEY and SMNVEV (reference sequence). The CDR3 spells CASSTHQAGGSYNEQFF. In nucleotides, the CDR3 is TGTGCCAGCAGTACACATCAAGCGGGGGGCTCCTACAATGAGCAGTTCTTC.

This chain uses TRBV15 with TRBJ2-7, with 7 bases that match TRBD1. The CDR3 is 15 residues long. Germline values: CDR1 LNHNV, CDR2 YYDKDF (reference sequence). The ends lost 7 bases at V and 2 bases at J; junction bases unmatched: 11. This CDR3 is CATTKSTGQPYEQYF. DNA for the CDR3: TGTGCCACCACCAAGAGTACGGGACAGCCCTACGAGCAGTACTTC.